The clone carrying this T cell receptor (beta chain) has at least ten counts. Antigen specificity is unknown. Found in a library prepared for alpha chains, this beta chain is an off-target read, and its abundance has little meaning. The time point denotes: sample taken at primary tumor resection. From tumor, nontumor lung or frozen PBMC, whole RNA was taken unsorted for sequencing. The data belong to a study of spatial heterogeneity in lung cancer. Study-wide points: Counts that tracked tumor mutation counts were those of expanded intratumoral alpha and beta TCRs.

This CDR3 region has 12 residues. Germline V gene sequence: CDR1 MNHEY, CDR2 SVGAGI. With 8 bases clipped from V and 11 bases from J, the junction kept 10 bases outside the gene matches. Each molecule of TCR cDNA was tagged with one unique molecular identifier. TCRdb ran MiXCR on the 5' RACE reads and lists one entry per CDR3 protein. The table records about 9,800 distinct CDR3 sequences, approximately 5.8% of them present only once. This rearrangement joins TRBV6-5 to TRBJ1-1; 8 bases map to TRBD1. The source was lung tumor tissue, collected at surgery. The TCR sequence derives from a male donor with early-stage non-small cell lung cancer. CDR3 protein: CASGQGSRAAFF. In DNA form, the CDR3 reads TGTGCCAGCGGACAGGGTAGTAGAGCGGCTTTCTTT.